This record looks at one T cell receptor beta chain sequence and its context. Its matching antigen is unknown. A multiplex PCR was run with 60 Vbeta primers and 13 Jbeta primers. Sequenced by immunoSEQ multiplex PCR; TCRdb stores in-frame clones only, minus some. The repertoire holds 100,000 to 150,000 clones, with under 85% as singletons. The data derive from a study of cytomegalovirus exposure and HLA in healthy donors. Study-wide results and caveats: When a later analysis compared HLA-associated TCR beta chains with equally common others, the HLA-associated chains turned out to be more clonally expanded and to have lower generation probabilities. In a later analysis, a genetic analysis reported fewer productive-TCR N-insertions in an Asian-associated ancestry cluster than the cohort average. In vitro confirmation showed a few CMV-associated chains to be CMV antigen specific. According to an earlier analysis, most TCR beta V segments yielded productive rearrangements about 87% or about 30% of the time.

Trimming at V came to 4 bases and at J to 2 bases, leaving 3 bases not matched to a gene. Germline CDR1 is LNHDA and CDR2 is SQIVND (reference sequence). CDR3 size: 15 residues. The sample was PBMCs. The chain has TRBV19 and TRBJ2-3; TRBD2 matches 10 bases. The receptor was isolated from a woman in her fifties or sixties in good health and CMV-seropositive. Here the CDR3 reads CASSSLAGATDTQYF. The CDR3 DNA reads as TGTGCCAGTAGTAGTCTAGCGGGAGCCACAGATACGCAGTATTTT.